This T cell receptor beta chain comes out of a study of OX40 agonist ivuxolimab in advanced cancers. Study-level information: Partial responses occurred in three patients (one hepatocellular carcinoma, two cutaneous melanoma).

A note on this clone: The antigen is unknown. Other nucleotide sequences in the sample specify the same CDR3.

Measured with immunoSEQ multiplex PCR; TCRdb has only the in-frame clones, and not every one. The sample records 50,000 to 70,000 clones, approximately 90% being singletons. Study-level findings and limits: Fewer expanded clones were found on average in CD4+ than in CD8+ T cells.

V was clipped by 3 bases and J by 0 bases, with 8 bases between them. The CDR3 runs 14 residues. In germline, CDR1 is SEHNR, CDR2 FQNEAQ (reference sequence). This sample comprised CD4+ or CD8+ T cells sorted from blood, obtained in a trial of the OX40 agonist ivuxolimab. The chain combines TRBV7-9 with TRBJ1-2; no clear D gene. This TCR was recovered from an adult with an advanced solid tumor such as melanoma, head and neck, liver or kidney cancer. The CDR3 sequence is CASSFSGSNYGYTF. In DNA form, the CDR3 reads TGTGCCAGCAGCTTCTCGGGGTCTAACTATGGCTACACCTTC.